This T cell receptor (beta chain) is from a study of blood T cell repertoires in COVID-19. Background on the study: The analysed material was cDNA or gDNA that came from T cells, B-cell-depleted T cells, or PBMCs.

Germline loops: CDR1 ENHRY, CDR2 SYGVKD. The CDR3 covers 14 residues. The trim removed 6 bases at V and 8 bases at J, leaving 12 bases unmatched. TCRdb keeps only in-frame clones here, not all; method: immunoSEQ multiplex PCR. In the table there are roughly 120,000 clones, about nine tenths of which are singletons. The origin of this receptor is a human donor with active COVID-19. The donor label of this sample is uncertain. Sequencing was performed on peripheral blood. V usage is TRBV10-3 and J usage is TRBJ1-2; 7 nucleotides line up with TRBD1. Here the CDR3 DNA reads TGTGCCATCAGGCCGACAGGGACCGAAGTAGGCTACACCTTC. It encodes CAIRPTGTEVGYTF.